One sample yielded the 10 T cell receptor beta chains listed below, sequenced in a study of regulatory dendritic cells for organ transplantation. The data were produced by immunoSEQ multiplex PCR, yet TCRdb's version contains in-frame clones alone and is incomplete. The sample yields about 10,000 clones, under 70% seen once. Sorted subsets were CFSE-labeled and cultured less than 6 days with allogeneic dendritic cells. These receptors' targets are unknown. Sequencing used naive CD4+ T cells from blood cultured with dendritic cells. Sample subset: CD45RA+ naive T cells. These TCRs come from a human donor in good health.

This chain links TRBV19 with TRBJ2-1; 14 bases align to TRBD2. CDR1 LNHDA and CDR2 SQIVND come from the germline V gene (reference sequence). The length of the CDR3 is 15 residues. Germline trimming cut 7 bases from V and 10 bases from J; bases unmatched to any gene: 9. The CDR3 bases are TGTGCCAGTAAAACCGGGACTAGCGGGGGCGGAGAGCAGTTCTTC. Protein sequence: CASKTGTSGGGEQFF. The full variable domain, in which reference TRBV19 and TRBJ2-1 provide the parts outside the CDR3, is DGGITQSPKYLFRKEGQNVTLSCEQNLNHDAMYWYRQDPGQGLRLIYYSQIVNDFQKGDIAEGYSVSREKKESFPLTVTSAQKNPTAFYLCASKTGTSGGGEQFFGPGTRLTVL.

This clone was seen more than once but under ten times. This chain joins TRBV27 and TRBJ2-4, with D perhaps TRBD2 (5 bases). Germline V gives CDR1 MNHEY, CDR2 SMNVEV (reference sequence). Trimming shortened V by 6 bases and J by 2 bases, and 11 bases separated the two germline ends. The CDR3 is 14 residues long. The CDR3 nucleotides are TGTGCCAGCAGACCGTCGGGGTCCAAAAACATTCAGTACTTC. Translation: CASRPSGSKNIQYF.

V usage is TRBV2 and J usage is TRBJ2-7, with D perhaps matching TRBD1 (5 bases). The V and J ends lost 6 bases and 1 base respectively, with 10 bases between them. This CDR3 is built from 13 residues. The germline gives CDR1 SNHLY, CDR2 FYNNEI. The CDR3 nucleotides read TGTGCCAGCAGCCTTAGACAGTCCTACGAGCAGTACTTC. Its translation is CASSLRQSYEQYF. The variable domain in full, with the rest retrieved from reference TRBV2 and TRBJ2-7, is EPEVTQTPSHQVTQMGQEVILRCVPISNHLYFYWYRQILGQKVEFLVSFYNNEISEKSEIFDDQFSVERPDGSNFTLKIRSTKLEDSAMYFCASSLRQSYEQYFGPGTRLTVT.

This clone has just a few counts. This chain connects TRBV19 to TRBJ1-2; no definite D call. The ends were cut back, 7 bases at V and 4 bases at J, with 19 bases in the middle. The CDR3 has 15 amino acids. The germline gives CDR1 LNHDA, CDR2 SQIVND (reference sequence). The CDR3 nucleotides read TGTGCCAGTACTACTCGGCTGGGCTTGAGCTATGGCTACACCTTC. This encodes CASTTRLGLSYGYTF.

The chain recombines TRBV5-1 with TRBJ2-7; 8 nucleotides align to TRBD1. With V trimmed by 4 bases and J by 6 bases, 12 bases remained unmatched. The CDR3 sequence is 15 residues long. Germline CDR1 SGHRS, CDR2 YFSETQ. This CDR3 reads CASSLSGQGGGEQYF. DNA for the CDR3: TGCGCCAGCAGCCTCTCTGGACAGGGTGGGGGCGAGCAGTACTTC.

The rearrangement uses TRBV6-5 and TRBJ1-2; 7 nucleotides agree with TRBD1. Germline V gene sequence: CDR1 MNHEY, CDR2 SVGAGI. Unmatched junction bases numbered 10, after V lost 6 bases and J lost 3 bases. The CDR3 consists of 15 residues. The CDR3 sequence is CASSFSRTGDYGYTF. CDR3 bases: TGTGCCAGCAGCTTCTCCAGAACAGGGGACTATGGCTACACCTTC.

This clone was seen a few times. The V gene is TRBV12-5, the J gene TRBJ2-1, with 14 bases aligning to TRBD2. Per the germline V gene, CDR1 is LGHNT and CDR2 is FRNRAP. The CDR3 contains 22 residues. V shed 0 bases and J 0 bases; nucleotides not matched to a gene: 13. Here the CDR3 DNA reads TGTGCTAGTGGTTTGGTACCGAGACTAGCGGGGGGGCGCGAAGGCTCCTACAATGAGCAGTTCTTC. This sequence encodes CASGLVPRLAGGREGSYNEQFF.

The chain combines TRBV5-6 with TRBJ1-1, with D possibly TRBD1 on 6 matching bases. The CDR3 consists of 14 residues. The germline V and J ends were trimmed by 4 bases and 1 base, with 11 bases remaining between them. Germline V gene sequence: CDR1 SGHDT, CDR2 YYEEEE. CDR3 sequence (DNA): TGTGCCAGCAGCGAGCGGGACAAGAACACTGAAGCTTTCTTT. It translates to CASSERDKNTEAFF.

The V and J genes are TRBV5-1 and TRBJ2-7; D possibly corresponds to TRBD1 (6 bases). Germline values: CDR1 SGHRS, CDR2 YFSETQ. Between the trimmed V and J ends, which lost 0 bases and 0 bases, there was a span of 7 bases. The CDR3 is made up of 14 amino acids. For the CDR3, the DNA is TGCGCCAGCAGCTTGGCGGGACACTCCTACGAGCAGTACTTC. It codes for CASSLAGHSYEQYF.

To note about this clone: A junction end diverges from the germline sequence, so it may reflect a read error. The chain employs TRBV7-2 and TRBJ2-7, with TRBD2 matching over 14 bases. The germline V gene encodes CDR1 SGHTA and CDR2 FQGNSA. This CDR3 has 15 residues. CDR3 residues: CASSLEGLAGVVVNF. Written as DNA, the CDR3 is TGTGCCAGCAGCTTAGAGGGACTAGCGGGGGTCGTCGTCAATTTC.